Listed here are 24 T cell receptor beta chains from one sample, sequenced in a study of blood T cell repertoires in COVID-19. Clones were sequenced by immunoSEQ multiplex PCR, and TCRdb holds only the in-frame ones, with some missing. This sample carries around 340,000 clones, 70% to 90% of them seen once, and the ten largest clones take 4% to 5%. Sequenced material: PBMCs or T cells enriched from blood (not recorded which). The origin of the receptors is a woman aged 40 to 50 with acute COVID-19.

The chain uses TRBV5-1 and TRBJ2-1; TRBD1 agrees at 10 bases. Trimming cost V 3 bases and J 8 bases; bases outside gene matches: 8. Germline loops: CDR1 SGHRS, CDR2 YFSETQ. The CDR3 is 15 residues long. The CDR3 DNA follows: TGCGCCAGCAGCTCGGGACAGGGGATTGAGTATGAGCAGTTCTTC. It yields the protein CASSSGQGIEYEQFF.

This chain connects TRBV3-1 (or the pseudogene TRBV3-2) to TRBJ1-5, with a weak D call TRBD1 (6 bases). CDR1 and CDR2 from the germline V gene are LGHDT and YNNKEL (reference sequence). The CDR3 contains 15 residues. V was pared by 0 bases and J by 4 bases, with 10 bases between. The CDR3 region is CASSQDLGTNQPQHF. The CDR3 nucleotides read TGTGCCAGCAGCCAAGATCTAGGGACAAATCAGCCCCAGCATTTT.

This clone turned up a few times. The gene calls are TRBV7-2 and TRBJ1-2; 7 positions match TRBD1. V shed 4 bases and J 0 bases; nucleotides not matched to a gene: 2. The CDR3 loop spans 14 amino acids. Germline V gives CDR1 SGHTA, CDR2 FQGNSA. The CDR3 is CASSSQGTNYGYTF. The CDR3 region has the DNA TGTGCCAGCAGCTCACAGGGGACTAACTATGGCTACACCTTC.

The chain recombines TRBV6-5 with TRBJ1-6, with D possibly being TRBD1 (5 bases). V was cut by 1 base and J by 5 bases, with 6 bases left in between. The CDR3 spans 14 residues. Germline values: CDR1 MNHEY, CDR2 SVGAGI. CDR3 region: CASSYWTNNSPLHF. The CDR3 DNA follows: TGTGCCAGCAGTTACTGGACAAATAATTCACCCCTCCACTTT.

This rearrangement joins TRBV28 to TRBJ2-1; 10 nucleotides agree with TRBD2. The CDR3 consists of 15 residues. Germline lookup yields CDR1 MDHEN and CDR2 SYDVKM. Unmatched junction bases numbered 7, after V lost 11 bases and J lost 0 bases. In DNA form, the CDR3 reads TGTGCCGGTGCGACTAGCGGGCGCTCCTACAATGAGCAGTTCTTC. Translating it yields CAGATSGRSYNEQFF.

The V gene is TRBV6-5, the J gene TRBJ2-7, with 7 positions matching TRBD1. The CDR3 is 15 amino acids. The junction had 4 bases not matched to a gene; V was cut back by 2 bases and J by 0 bases. Germline V CDR1 and CDR2: MNHEY, SVGAGI. CDR3 residues: CASSYRDRNSYEQYF. The DNA for the CDR3 is TGTGCCAGCAGTTACAGGGACAGAAACTCCTACGAGCAGTACTTC.

This chain joins TRBV19 and TRBJ2-7, with D unclear. The CDR3 loop spans 15 amino acids. Deletions cut 0 bases from V and 0 bases from J, with 9 bases between. In germline, CDR1 is LNHDA, CDR2 SQIVND (reference sequence). For the CDR3, the DNA is TGTGCCAGTAGTATAGACGGCAGGATCTCCTACGAGCAGTACTTC. It specifies CASSIDGRISYEQYF.

The chain carries TRBV18 and TRBJ2-7; a possible D gene is TRBD1 (6 bases). Germline values: CDR1 KGHSH, CDR2 LQKENI. The V and J ends lost 3 bases and 2 bases respectively, with 11 bases between them. The CDR3 spans 14 residues. The CDR3 sequence is CASSPEQGPYEQYF. For the CDR3, the DNA is TGTGCCAGCTCACCGGAACAGGGTCCCTACGAGCAGTACTTC.

The chain carries TRBV3-1 (or the pseudogene TRBV3-2) and TRBJ1-2; D remains ambiguous. CDR1 and CDR2 (germline): LGHDT, YNNKEL (reference sequence). Deletions cut 2 bases from V and 8 bases from J, with 15 bases between. The CDR3 totals 14 residues. The CDR3 spells CASSQTRAGGGYTF. In DNA, the CDR3 is TGTGCCAGCAGCCAAACAAGAGCGGGCGGGGGCTACACCTTC.

The chain carries TRBV4-2 and TRBJ2-4; 7 nucleotides agree with TRBD2. The V gene's germline CDR1 is LGHNA and CDR2 YNFKEQ. V lost 0 bases and J lost 4; bases outside the gene matches: 6. This CDR3 has 16 amino acids. The CDR3 DNA is TGTGCCAGCAGCCAAGATCCAGGGCGGGGGAAAAACATTCAGTACTTC. It translates to CASSQDPGRGKNIQYF.

The chain couples TRBV12-3 or TRBV12-4 to TRBJ1-4; unclear D gene. The CDR3 is 13 amino acids. V shed 4 bases and J shed 3 bases, with 6 bases lying between them. The CDR3 is CASSWASNEKLFF. Here the CDR3 DNA reads TGTGCCAGCAGTTGGGCGTCTAATGAAAAACTGTTTTTT.

The gene calls are TRBV10-3 and TRBJ1-5; 10 bases align to TRBD1. The CDR3 is 16 amino acids. V was pared by 2 bases and J by 2 bases, with 3 bases of the junction left unmatched. CDR1 and CDR2 (germline): ENHRY, SYGVKD. The CDR3 DNA follows: TGTGCCATCAGTGAGCCAGGACAGGGGGGCAATCAGCCCCAGCATTTT. Residues: CAISEPGQGGNQPQHF.

The rearrangement joins TRBV21-1 to TRBJ2-2; the table calls TRBD1, which could not be checked here. TRBV21-1 is assigned pseudogene status. The CDR3 is 18 amino acids. DNA of the CDR3: TGTGCCAGCAGCAAAGATCCCCGACAGGGGGCGCACACCGGGGAGCTGTTTTTT. Its protein product is CASSKDPRQGAHTGELFF.

The chain links TRBV27 to TRBJ1-2, with TRBD1 matching over 7 bases. This CDR3 spans 15 amino acids. Germline lookup yields CDR1 MNHEY and CDR2 SMNVEV (reference sequence). Trimming cost V 5 bases and J 3 bases; bases outside gene matches: 9. The CDR3 reads CASSPTGTVYYGYTF. In DNA form, the CDR3 reads TGTGCCAGCAGTCCCACCGGGACAGTATACTATGGCTACACCTTC.

CDR3 bases: TGTGCCAGCAGCTTGCCACTATCCTCTCCCTACAATGAGCAGTTCTTC. This translates into CASSLPLSSPYNEQFF. The chain joins TRBV5-4 to TRBJ2-1; D remains unclear. The germline gives CDR1 SGHNT, CDR2 YYREEE (reference sequence). The CDR3 sequence is 16 residues long. The V gene lost 1 base and the J gene lost 2 bases, with 13 bases spanning the gap.

The chain carries TRBV28 and TRBJ1-2; possibly TRBD1 for D (5 bases). CDR3 length: 14 residues. V was shortened by 7 bases and J by 4 bases, with 16 bases between the two germline ends. Germline V gene lookup returns CDR1 MDHEN and CDR2 SYDVKM. The chain's CDR3 is CASNSRAWGYGYTF. CDR3 nucleotide sequence: TGTGCCAGCAATTCCAGGGCCTGGGGCTATGGCTACACCTTC.

The chain combines TRBV11-2 with TRBJ2-7, with 11 bases fitting TRBD1. The CDR3 is 19 amino acids. Per the germline V gene, CDR1 is SGHAT and CDR2 is FQNNGV. J gave up 2 bases and V 0 bases, and 12 bases lay outside the gene matches. The CDR3 sequence is CASSLDHPYGQGATYEQYF. The CDR3 DNA reads as TGTGCCAGCAGCTTAGACCACCCTTACGGACAGGGGGCGACCTACGAGCAGTACTTC.

This chain links TRBV6-1 with TRBJ2-7, with 8 bases that match TRBD1. J was trimmed by 7 bases and V by 3 bases; bases with no gene match: 8. The CDR3 is 14 amino acids. Germline V lookup: CDR1 MNHNS, CDR2 SASEGT. For the CDR3, the DNA is TGTGCCAGCAGTGACAGGGGGCGACGTTGGGAGCAGTACTTC. Translating gives CASSDRGRRWEQYF.

This clone was recorded a few times. The V call is TRBV10-3, the J call TRBJ2-2; D unclear. Trimming left V 8 bases short and J 3 bases short, with 7 bases between. Germline CDR1 and CDR2: ENHRY and SYGVKD. The CDR3 runs to 12 residues. The CDR3 loop is CAIQSDTGELFF. The CDR3 DNA reads as TGTGCCATCCAATCAGACACCGGGGAGCTGTTTTTT.

The V and J genes are TRBV28 and TRBJ1-6; D is ambiguous. The CDR3 is 15 amino acids. The V end was cut by 4 bases, the J end by 0 bases, with 7 bases between. Germline V gene lookup returns CDR1 MDHEN and CDR2 SYDVKM. The CDR3 sequence is CASSSASSYNSPLHF. The CDR3 DNA reads TGTGCCAGCAGTTCTGCCAGCTCCTATAATTCACCCCTCCACTTT.

This clone was recorded once. The genes are TRBV4-1 and TRBJ2-7; the D is unclear. CDR1 is MGHRA and CDR2 is YSYEKL in the germline V gene. CDR3 length equals 15 residues. V lost 4 bases, J lost 2 bases, and 15 bases lay in between. The CDR3 DNA sequence: TGCGCCAGCAGCCCATTCACCTGGGCGCCCTACGAGCAGTACTTC. Its translation: CASSPFTWAPYEQYF.

The J gene is TRBJ1-5, the V gene TRBV18; TRBD1 matches at 11 bases. This CDR3 has 16 residues. V was clipped by 3 bases and J by 4 bases; unmatched bases: 5. Germline lookup yields CDR1 KGHSH and CDR2 LQKENI. The CDR3 nucleotides are TGTGCCAGCTCACCCCAGGACAGGGGGCAGAATCAGCCCCAGCATTTT. Translating gives CASSPQDRGQNQPQHF.

The chain employs TRBV11-3 and TRBJ1-5; a weak D match, TRBD1 (5 bases). V was clipped by 1 base and J by 3 bases, with 16 bases between them. The CDR3 length is 17 residues. Germline CDR1 reads SGHNT; CDR2 reads YENEEA. This CDR3 reads CASSLVSGHTTNQPQHF. The CDR3 coding sequence is TGTGCCAGCAGCTTAGTTTCAGGACACACCACCAATCAGCCCCAGCATTTT.

This rearrangement joins TRBV11-2 to TRBJ1-3; D is unclear. The CDR3 is 12 amino acids. Germline V gene lookup returns CDR1 SGHAT and CDR2 FQNNGV. Trimming stripped 5 bases from V and 9 bases from J, with 11 bases between. This CDR3 reads CASSPAGGTIYF. The CDR3 region has the DNA TGTGCCAGCAGCCCCGCCGGAGGCACCATATATTTT.